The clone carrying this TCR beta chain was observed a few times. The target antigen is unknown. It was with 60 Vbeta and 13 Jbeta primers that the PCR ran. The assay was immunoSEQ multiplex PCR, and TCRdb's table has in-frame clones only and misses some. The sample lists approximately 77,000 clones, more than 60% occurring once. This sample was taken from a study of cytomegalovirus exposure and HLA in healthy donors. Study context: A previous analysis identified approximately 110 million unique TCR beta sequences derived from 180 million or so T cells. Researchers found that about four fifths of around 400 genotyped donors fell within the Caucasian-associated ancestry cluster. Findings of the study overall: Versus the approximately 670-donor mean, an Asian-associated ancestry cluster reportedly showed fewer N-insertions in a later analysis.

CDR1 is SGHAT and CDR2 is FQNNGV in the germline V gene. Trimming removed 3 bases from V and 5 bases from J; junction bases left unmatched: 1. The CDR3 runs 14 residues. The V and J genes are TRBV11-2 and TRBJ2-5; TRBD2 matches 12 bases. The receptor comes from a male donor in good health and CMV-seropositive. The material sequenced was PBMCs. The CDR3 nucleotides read TGTGCCAGCAGCTTGACTAGCGGGAGTGAGACCCAGTACTTC. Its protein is CASSLTSGSETQYF. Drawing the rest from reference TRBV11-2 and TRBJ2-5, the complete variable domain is EAGVAQSPRYKIIEKRQSVAFWCNPISGHATLYWYQQILGQGPKLLIQFQNNGVVDDSQLPKDRFSAERLKGVDSTLKIQPAKLEDSAVYLCASSLTSGSETQYFGPGTRLLVL.